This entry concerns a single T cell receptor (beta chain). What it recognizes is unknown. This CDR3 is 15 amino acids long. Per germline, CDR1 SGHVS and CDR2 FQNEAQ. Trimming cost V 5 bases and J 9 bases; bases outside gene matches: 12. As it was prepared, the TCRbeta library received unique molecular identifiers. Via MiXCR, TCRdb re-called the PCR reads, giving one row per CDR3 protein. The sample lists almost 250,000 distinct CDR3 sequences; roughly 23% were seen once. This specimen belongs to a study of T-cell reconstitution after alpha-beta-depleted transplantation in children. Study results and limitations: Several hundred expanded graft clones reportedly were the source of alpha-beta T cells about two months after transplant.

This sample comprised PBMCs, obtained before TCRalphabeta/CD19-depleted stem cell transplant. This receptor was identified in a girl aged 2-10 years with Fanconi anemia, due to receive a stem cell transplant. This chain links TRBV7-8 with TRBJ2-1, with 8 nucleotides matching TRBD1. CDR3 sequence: CASSPRTGSGLEQFF. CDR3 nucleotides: TGTGCCAGCAGCCCCCGGACAGGGAGTGGACTTGAGCAGTTCTTC.